The 8 T cell receptor beta chains given below trace back to one sample, sequenced in a study of cytomegalovirus exposure and HLA in healthy donors. PCR employed 60 Vbeta and 13 Jbeta primers. Clones were sequenced by immunoSEQ multiplex PCR, and TCRdb holds only the in-frame ones, with some missing. The sample has approximately 220,000 clones; over 80% are singletons. The sequencing input was PBMCs. These receptors were taken from a boy younger than 10 in good health and CMV-seronegative.

V and J are TRBV9 and TRBJ2-3, with TRBD2 identical over 10 bases. Losses at the gene ends were 0 bases for V and 5 bases for J; bases not matched to a gene: 9. Germline loops: CDR1 SGDLS, CDR2 YYNGEE. There are 17 residues in the CDR3. The CDR3 spells CASSVEPSGRRVDTQYF. DNA of the CDR3: TGTGCCAGCAGCGTAGAGCCTAGCGGGAGAAGGGTAGATACGCAGTATTTT.

This clone appeared a single time. Distinct nucleotide sequences in the sample also encode this CDR3. The chain is built from TRBV27 and TRBJ2-1; 11 bases align to TRBD2. Germline lookup yields CDR1 MNHEY and CDR2 SMNVEV (reference sequence). CDR3 length: 15 amino acids. V shed 5 bases and J 4 bases; nucleotides not matched to a gene: 4. CDR3 nucleotide sequence: TGTGCCAGCAGTCCCGGGACTAGCGGATACAATGAGCAGTTCTTC. Amino acid sequence: CASSPGTSGYNEQFF.

The CDR3 nucleotides read TGTGCCAGCAGCGTAGGGGGAGGGAACGAGCAGTACTTC. Translated, it gives CASSVGGGNEQYF. The chain uses TRBV9 and TRBJ2-7; 7 bases match TRBD2. The CDR3 is 13 amino acids. V shed 0 bases, J shed 5 bases, and the junction held 2 bases outside the gene matches. CDR1 SGDLS and CDR2 YYNGEE come from the germline V gene.

The chain links TRBV5-4 to TRBJ1-1; 8 positions match TRBD1. This CDR3 comprises 14 residues. The V gene end was trimmed by 5 bases and the J gene end by 5 bases; junction bases not matched to a gene: 8. Germline V gives CDR1 SGHNT, CDR2 YYREEE (reference sequence). The DNA for the CDR3 is TGTGCCAGCAGTGTGGACAGGGCGTCAACTGAAGCTTTCTTT. It encodes CASSVDRASTEAFF.

The chain couples TRBV7-9 to TRBJ2-5, with a weak D call TRBD2 (6 bases). Trimming took off 5 bases at V and 5 bases at J, with 6 bases between the two ends. The CDR3 loop spans 11 amino acids. Looked up from germline, CDR1 is SEHNR and CDR2 is FQNEAQ (reference sequence). The CDR3 DNA is TGTGCCAGCAGCCGGGGGGAGACCCAGTACTTC. Translation: CASSRGETQYF.

V gene TRBV4-2 combines with J gene TRBJ2-7; 7 nucleotides agree with TRBD1. Germline V gene sequence: CDR1 LGHNA, CDR2 YNFKEQ. Unmatched junction bases numbered 2, after V lost 0 bases and J lost 3 bases. The CDR3 has 14 residues. CDR3 DNA: TGTGCCAGCAGCCAAGAGAGGGGGCGCTACGAGCAGTACTTC. Translated: CASSQERGRYEQYF.

Comment on this clone: The same CDR3 arises from other DNA sequences in this sample as well. The CDR3 DNA reads as TGTGCCAGCTCACCACAGGGGGACACTGAAGCTTTCTTT. Its protein is CASSPQGDTEAFF. The chain joins TRBV18 to TRBJ1-1; D might be TRBD1 (6 bases). Germline V lookup: CDR1 KGHSH, CDR2 LQKENI. Trimming removed 1 base at V and 3 bases at J, with 6 bases between. This CDR3 is 13 amino acids long. Complete variable domain (other parts from reference TRBV18 and TRBJ1-1): NAGVMQNPRHLVRRRGQEARLRCSPMKGHSHVYWYRQLPEEGLKFMVYLQKENIIDESGMPKERFSAEFPKEGPSILRIQQVVRGDSAAYFCASSPQGDTEAFFGQGTRLTVV.

In the case of this clone: A junction end diverges from the germline sequence, so it may reflect a read error. This chain connects TRBV7-7 to TRBJ2-7; 8 nucleotides match TRBD1. Germline-derived CDR1 and CDR2 are SSHAT and FNYEAQ (reference sequence). CDR3 length: 13 residues. The CDR3 sequence is CASSLTGQDEQYF. The CDR3 coding sequence is TGTGCTAGCAGCTTGACGGGACAGGACGAGCAGTACTTC.